This TCR beta chain was recovered during a study of blood T cell repertoires in COVID-19. V lost 3 bases, J lost 3 bases, and 3 bases stayed unmatched. This CDR3 spans 15 amino acids. Germline values: CDR1 KGHDR, CDR2 SFDVKD. Produced via immunoSEQ multiplex PCR; TCRdb's table is partial and in-frame only. The sample lists some 250,000 clones; roughly 90% were seen once. Sequencing was carried out using PBMCs or T cells enriched from blood (not recorded which). This chain connects TRBV24-1 to TRBJ1-2, with TRBD1 matching 10 bases. The clonotype originates from a man between 40 and 49 years old who had recovered from COVID-19. This CDR3 reads CATSDAGQGYYGYTF. CDR3 coding DNA: TGTGCCACCAGTGATGCGGGACAGGGGTACTATGGCTACACCTTC.